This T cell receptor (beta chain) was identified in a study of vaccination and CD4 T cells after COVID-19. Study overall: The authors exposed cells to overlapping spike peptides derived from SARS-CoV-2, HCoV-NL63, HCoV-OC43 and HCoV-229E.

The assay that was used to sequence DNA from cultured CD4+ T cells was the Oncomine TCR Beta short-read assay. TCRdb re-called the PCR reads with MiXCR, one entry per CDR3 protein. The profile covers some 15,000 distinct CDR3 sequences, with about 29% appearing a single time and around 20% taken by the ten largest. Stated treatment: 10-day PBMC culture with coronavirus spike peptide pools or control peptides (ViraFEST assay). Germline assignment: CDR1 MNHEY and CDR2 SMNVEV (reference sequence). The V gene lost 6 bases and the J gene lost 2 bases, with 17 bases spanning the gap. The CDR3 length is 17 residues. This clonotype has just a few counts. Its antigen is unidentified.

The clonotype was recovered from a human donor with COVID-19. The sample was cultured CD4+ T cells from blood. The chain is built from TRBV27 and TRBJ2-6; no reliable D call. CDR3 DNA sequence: TGTGCCAGCAGGGACGCCCACCTGGGGACTGGGGCCAACGTCCTGACTTTC. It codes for CASRDAHLGTGANVLTF. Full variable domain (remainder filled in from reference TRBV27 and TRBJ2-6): EAQVTQNPRYLITVTGKKLTVTCSQNMNHEYMSWYRQDPGLGLRQIYYSMNVEVTDKGDVPEGYKVSRKEKRNFPLILESPSPNQTSLYFCASRDAHLGTGANVLTFGAGSRLTVL.